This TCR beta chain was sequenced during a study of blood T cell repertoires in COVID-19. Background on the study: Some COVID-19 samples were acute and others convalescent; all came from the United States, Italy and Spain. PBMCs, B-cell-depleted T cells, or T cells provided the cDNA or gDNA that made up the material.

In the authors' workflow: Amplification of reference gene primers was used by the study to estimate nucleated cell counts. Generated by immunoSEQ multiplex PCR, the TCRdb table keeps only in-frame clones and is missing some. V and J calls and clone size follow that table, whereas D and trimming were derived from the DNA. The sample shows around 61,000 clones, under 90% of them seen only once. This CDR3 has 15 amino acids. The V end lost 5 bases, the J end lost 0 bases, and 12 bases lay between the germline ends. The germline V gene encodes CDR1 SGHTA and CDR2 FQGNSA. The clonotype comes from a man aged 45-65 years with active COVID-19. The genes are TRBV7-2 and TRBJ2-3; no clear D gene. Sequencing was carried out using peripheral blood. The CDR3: CASSRPRASTDTQYF. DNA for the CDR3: TGTGCCAGCAGCCGGCCCCGAGCGAGCACAGATACGCAGTATTTT.